This T cell receptor beta chain appears in the sequencing data of a study of response to subunit inactivated influenza vaccine. General study findings and limits: Authors suggested seasonal influenza vaccinations each recruit few new T cells.

As concerns this clonotype: The antigen is not known.

Trimming left V 4 bases short and J 6 bases short, with 19 bases between. Germline CDR1 reads SGHDT; CDR2 reads YYEEEE. The CDR3 runs 15 residues. From the RT-PCR reads, TCRdb called clonotypes with MiXCR, one entry per CDR3 protein. Of under 800,000 distinct CDR3 sequences listed, approximately 14% were seen once; the top ten hold 6% to 8%. The sample in question was PBMCs from blood, obtained approximately 15 days before vaccination. The chain has TRBV5-6 and TRBJ1-2, with D perhaps TRBD1 (5 bases). The receptor's source is a man aged 45-65 years who received an inactivated influenza vaccine. The CDR3 region has the DNA TGTGCCAGCAGCCTCGGGTCTTACACAGGACATGGCTACACCTTC. Protein sequence: CASSLGSYTGHGYTF.